A selection of T cell receptor beta chains follows, all from one sample in a study of OX40 agonist ivuxolimab in advanced cancers. TCRdb keeps only in-frame clones here, not all; method: immunoSEQ multiplex PCR. The repertoire holds 70,000 to 90,000 clones, with 89% as singletons. The specimen comprised CD4+ or CD8+ T cells sorted from blood, sampled in a trial of the OX40 agonist ivuxolimab. The receptors stem from an adult with an advanced solid tumor such as melanoma, head and neck, liver or kidney cancer. Each CDR3 is given without its conserved first and last residue. Fields, in order: clone size, V gene, D gene, CDR3 protein. D genes are given only for firm matches. Size tells how often a clone was seen (once, few, many) or the class of an expanded clone, and some rows leave it out.

clone_size: -
v_call: TRBV2
d_call: -
cdr3_aa: ASRREGVYGYT

clone_size: -
v_call: TRBV19
d_call: -
cdr3_aa: ASSMSFSSGDTQY

clone_size: -
v_call: TRBV6-1
d_call: TRBD2
cdr3_aa: ASRREFSTDTQY

clone_size: once
v_call: TRBV4-1
d_call: -
cdr3_aa: ASSQREKDPYEQY

clone_size: -
v_call: TRBV19
d_call: -
cdr3_aa: ASSSRQAINEKLF

clone_size: -
v_call: TRBV5-5
d_call: -
cdr3_aa: ASSLVRTLTEQF

clone_size: -
v_call: TRBV5-1
d_call: -
cdr3_aa: ASTWGENTEAF

clone_size: -
v_call: TRBV5-1
d_call: -
cdr3_aa: ASTEGGTDTQY

clone_size: -
v_call: TRBV5-4
d_call: TRBD1
cdr3_aa: ASSKGTDRGYGYT

clone_size: once
v_call: TRBV5-1
d_call: -
cdr3_aa: ASSPQGPSYEQY

clone_size: -
v_call: TRBV5-4
d_call: TRBD2
cdr3_aa: ASSYGARAGGPGEQF

clone_size: -
v_call: TRBV5-1
d_call: -
cdr3_aa: ASFQDWARGEQF

clone_size: -
v_call: TRBV5-1
d_call: -
cdr3_aa: ASSPFAGSENYGYT

clone_size: -
v_call: TRBV5-5
d_call: -
cdr3_aa: ASSLASRTHGYT

clone_size: -
v_call: TRBV7-2
d_call: -
cdr3_aa: ASSTFNSPLH

clone_size: few
v_call: TRBV2
d_call: TRBD1
cdr3_aa: ASSAVQGVYNEQF

clone_size: -
v_call: TRBV7-9
d_call: TRBD2
cdr3_aa: ASSRLAGPDTQY

clone_size: -
v_call: TRBV5-1
d_call: -
cdr3_aa: ASTLRQANTGELF

clone_size: -
v_call: TRBV27
d_call: TRBD2
cdr3_aa: ASSFRPGQLSSGSYNEQF

clone_size: -
v_call: TRBV28
d_call: -
cdr3_aa: ASSLQGPYEQY

clone_size: -
v_call: TRBV7-9
d_call: TRBD1
cdr3_aa: ASSLDRAAKNIQY

clone_size: -
v_call: TRBV5-1
d_call: TRBD2
cdr3_aa: ASSQGLAGGPRETQY

clone_size: -
v_call: TRBV5-1
d_call: -
cdr3_aa: ASSPDLGGLSEAF

clone_size: -
v_call: TRBV5-1
d_call: TRBD2
cdr3_aa: ASSPTAGGSTQY

clone_size: -
v_call: TRBV4-1
d_call: -
cdr3_aa: ASSLPGTAGNTIY

clone_size: -
v_call: TRBV5-4
d_call: -
cdr3_aa: ASSSDGQPFSETQY

clone_size: -
v_call: TRBV7-9
d_call: -
cdr3_aa: ASSLAGRGVDGGYT

clone_size: -
v_call: TRBV10-1
d_call: -
cdr3_aa: ASSVRRGDDEQF

clone_size: once
v_call: TRBV5-6
d_call: TRBD1
cdr3_aa: ASSFLGQGSYEQY

clone_size: few
v_call: TRBV5-1
d_call: TRBD1
cdr3_aa: ASSWTGEVNTEAF

clone_size: -
v_call: TRBV6-1
d_call: -
cdr3_aa: ASSEQGGNTIY

clone_size: -
v_call: TRBV10-3
d_call: TRBD2
cdr3_aa: AIGVASGTDTQY

clone_size: -
v_call: TRBV11-2
d_call: -
cdr3_aa: ASSPGFRDEKLF

clone_size: once
v_call: TRBV28
d_call: -
cdr3_aa: ASTGPGTSLYEQY

clone_size: -
v_call: TRBV7-2
d_call: -
cdr3_aa: ASSFPRREYEQY

clone_size: -
v_call: TRBV5-1
d_call: -
cdr3_aa: ASSLWGAFDQPQH

clone_size: -
v_call: TRBV7-9
d_call: -
cdr3_aa: ASSLGVGPSYNEQF

clone_size: -
v_call: TRBV20-1
d_call: -
cdr3_aa: SAKKIYEQY

clone_size: few
v_call: TRBV7-9
d_call: -
cdr3_aa: ASSIQKNGYT

clone_size: -
v_call: TRBV5-6
d_call: TRBD1
cdr3_aa: ASSLEGAGNTGELF

clone_size: once
v_call: TRBV28
d_call: TRBD1
cdr3_aa: ASSSLDRGVEKLF

clone_size: -
v_call: TRBV28
d_call: -
cdr3_aa: ASRLRTNLNTEAF

clone_size: few
v_call: TRBV27
d_call: -
cdr3_aa: ASSQKVNSPLH

clone_size: -
v_call: TRBV19
d_call: -
cdr3_aa: ASAGVNSNQPQH

clone_size: -
v_call: TRBV28
d_call: TRBD2
cdr3_aa: AGSSGLSYEQY

clone_size: few
v_call: TRBV27
d_call: TRBD2
cdr3_aa: ASSLWGGRLYEQY

clone_size: -
v_call: TRBV9
d_call: -
cdr3_aa: ASSVEGRVADTQY

clone_size: -
v_call: TRBV19
d_call: TRBD1
cdr3_aa: ASAPRGRGTEAF

clone_size: once
v_call: TRBV5-6
d_call: -
cdr3_aa: ASSLEYTDTQY

clone_size: -
v_call: TRBV6-1
d_call: -
cdr3_aa: ASSEPGVRVDQPQH

clone_size: -
v_call: TRBV2
d_call: -
cdr3_aa: ASAVSPGEQY

clone_size: -
v_call: TRBV28
d_call: TRBD1
cdr3_aa: ASSGQGAMGKLF

clone_size: -
v_call: TRBV5-1
d_call: TRBD2
cdr3_aa: ASSLLKSGASTDTQY

clone_size: -
v_call: TRBV5-1
d_call: -
cdr3_aa: ASSFDGHSTDTQY